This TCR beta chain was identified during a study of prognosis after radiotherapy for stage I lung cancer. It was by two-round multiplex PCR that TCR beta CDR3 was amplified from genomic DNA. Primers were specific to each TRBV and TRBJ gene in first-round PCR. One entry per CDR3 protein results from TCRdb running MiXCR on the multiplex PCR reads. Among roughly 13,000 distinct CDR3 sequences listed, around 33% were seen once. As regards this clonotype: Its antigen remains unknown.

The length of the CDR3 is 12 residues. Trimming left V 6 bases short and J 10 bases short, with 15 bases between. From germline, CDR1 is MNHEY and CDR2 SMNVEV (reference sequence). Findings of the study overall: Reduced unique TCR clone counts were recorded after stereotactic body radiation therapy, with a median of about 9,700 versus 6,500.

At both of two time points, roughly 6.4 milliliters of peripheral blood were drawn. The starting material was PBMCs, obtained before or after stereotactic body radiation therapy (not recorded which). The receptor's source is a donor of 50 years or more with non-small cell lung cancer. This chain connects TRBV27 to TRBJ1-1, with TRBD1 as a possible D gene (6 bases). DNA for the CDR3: TGTGCCAGCAGCCGGGGGCCTAGTGGAGCTTTCTTT. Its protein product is CASSRGPSGAFF.